This T cell receptor beta chain was documented in a study of T cell changes during pregnancy in multiple sclerosis. With V trimmed by 3 bases and J by 5 bases, 6 bases remained unmatched. The CDR3 spans 15 residues. Germline values: CDR1 LNHDA, CDR2 SQIVND (reference sequence). Generated by immunoSEQ multiplex PCR, the TCRdb table keeps only in-frame clones and is missing some. The sample consists of under 85,000 clones, 90% of them appearing once. The rearrangement links TRBV19 to TRBJ1-4; the match to TRBD1 covers 7 bases. The sample was peripheral blood, taken in the third trimester of pregnancy. The clonotype comes from a female donor with multiple sclerosis, enrolled in a pregnancy study. In DNA, the CDR3 is TGTGCCAGTAGTATCGGGACAGTACGGAATGAAAAACTGTTTTTT. Translating it yields CASSIGTVRNEKLFF.